The present T cell receptor (beta chain) was sequenced within a study of cytomegalovirus exposure and HLA in healthy donors. Germline assignment: CDR1 MNHNY and CDR2 SVGAGI (reference sequence). V dropped 6 bases and J dropped 5; count of bases not matched to a gene: 4. CDR3 length: 12 amino acids. Some clones are missing from TCRdb's copy, which holds only in-frame ones; the method was immunoSEQ multiplex PCR. The sample holds 250,000 to 350,000 clones, roughly 85% seen once. The receptor comes from a young woman in good health and CMV-seronegative. Sequencing was performed on PBMCs. The gene calls are TRBV6-6 and TRBJ2-7; 7 bases align to TRBD1. CDR3 DNA sequence: TGTGCCAGCAGGAACAGGGGCCACGAGCAGTACTTC. It yields the protein CASRNRGHEQYF.